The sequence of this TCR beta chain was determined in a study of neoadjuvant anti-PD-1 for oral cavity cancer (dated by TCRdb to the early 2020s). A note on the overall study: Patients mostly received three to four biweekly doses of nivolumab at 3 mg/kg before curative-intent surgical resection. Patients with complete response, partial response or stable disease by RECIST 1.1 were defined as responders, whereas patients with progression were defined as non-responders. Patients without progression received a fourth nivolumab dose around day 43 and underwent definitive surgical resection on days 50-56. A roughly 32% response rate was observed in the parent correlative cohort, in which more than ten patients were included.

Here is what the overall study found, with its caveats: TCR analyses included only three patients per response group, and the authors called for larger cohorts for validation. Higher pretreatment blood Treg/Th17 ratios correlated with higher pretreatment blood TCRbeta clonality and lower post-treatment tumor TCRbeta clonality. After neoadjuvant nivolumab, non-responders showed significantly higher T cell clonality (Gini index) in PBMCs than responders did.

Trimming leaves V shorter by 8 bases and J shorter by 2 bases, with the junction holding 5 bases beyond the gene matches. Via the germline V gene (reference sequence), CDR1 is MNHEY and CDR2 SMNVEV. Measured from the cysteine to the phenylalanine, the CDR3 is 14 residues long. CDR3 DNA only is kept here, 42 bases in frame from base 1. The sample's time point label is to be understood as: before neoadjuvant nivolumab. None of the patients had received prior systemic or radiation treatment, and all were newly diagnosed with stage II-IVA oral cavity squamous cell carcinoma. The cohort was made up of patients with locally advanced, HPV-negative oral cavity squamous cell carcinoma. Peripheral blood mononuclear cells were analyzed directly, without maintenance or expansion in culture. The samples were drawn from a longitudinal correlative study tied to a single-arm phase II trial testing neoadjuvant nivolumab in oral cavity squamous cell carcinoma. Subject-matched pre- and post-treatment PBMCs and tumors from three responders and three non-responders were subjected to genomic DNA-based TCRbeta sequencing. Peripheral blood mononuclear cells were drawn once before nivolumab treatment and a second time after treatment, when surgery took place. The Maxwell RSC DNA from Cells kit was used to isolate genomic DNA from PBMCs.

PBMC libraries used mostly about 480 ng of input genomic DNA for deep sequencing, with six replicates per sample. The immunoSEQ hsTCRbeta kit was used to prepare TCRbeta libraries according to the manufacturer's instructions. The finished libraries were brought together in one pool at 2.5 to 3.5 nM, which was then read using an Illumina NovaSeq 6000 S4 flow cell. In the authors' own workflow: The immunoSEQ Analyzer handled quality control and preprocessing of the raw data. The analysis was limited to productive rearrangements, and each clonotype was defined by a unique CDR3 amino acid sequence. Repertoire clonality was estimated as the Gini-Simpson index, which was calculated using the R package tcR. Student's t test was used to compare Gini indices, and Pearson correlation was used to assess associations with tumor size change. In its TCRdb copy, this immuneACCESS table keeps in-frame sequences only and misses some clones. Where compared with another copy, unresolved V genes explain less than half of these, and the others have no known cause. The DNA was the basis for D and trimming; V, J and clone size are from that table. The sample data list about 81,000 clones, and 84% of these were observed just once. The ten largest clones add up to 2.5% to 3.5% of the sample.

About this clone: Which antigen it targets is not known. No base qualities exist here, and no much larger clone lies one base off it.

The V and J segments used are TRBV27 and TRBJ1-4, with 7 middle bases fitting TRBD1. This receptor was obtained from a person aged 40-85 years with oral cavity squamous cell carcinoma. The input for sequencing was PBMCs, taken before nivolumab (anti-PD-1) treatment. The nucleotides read TGTGCCAGCGGCCCCAGGGGGACTAATGAAAAACTGTTTTTT. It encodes CASGPRGTNEKLFF.